This entry lists 12 T cell receptor beta chains sequenced from one sample in a study of lymphopenia after photon versus proton radiotherapy. TCRdb's copy holds only in-frame clones and misses some; the assay was immunoSEQ multiplex PCR. The sample holds 14,000 or so clones, roughly four fifths seen once. The material was peripheral blood, obtained from a patient treated with photon-based radiotherapy. The origin of the receptors is a man aged 50 to 59 with gastric cancer.

Here the CDR3 DNA reads TGTGCCAGCAGCCCCGGGACAGGGGGAGGAACTGAAGCTTTCTTT. Amino acid sequence: CASSPGTGGGTEAFF. The chain carries TRBV7-8 and TRBJ1-1; 11 bases agree with TRBD1. The CDR3 has 15 residues. CDR1 SGHVS and CDR2 FQNEAQ come from the germline V gene. Trimming cost V 5 bases and J 5 bases; bases outside gene matches: 7.

CDR3 sequence reads: CASSPRWLEGETQYF. The CDR3 region has the DNA TGTGCCAGCAGTCCCCGGTGGCTAGAAGGGGAGACCCAGTACTTC. V is TRBV27 and J is TRBJ2-5, with no clear D. The CDR3 extends over 15 amino acids. Trimming removed 5 bases from V and 5 bases from J, with 18 bases in between. Germline V lookup: CDR1 MNHEY, CDR2 SMNVEV (reference sequence).

The gene calls are TRBV11-2 and TRBJ2-3; TRBD2 matches 14 bases. The CDR3 runs to 19 residues. Trimming removed 2 bases from V and 0 bases from J; junction bases left unmatched: 7. The germline V gene has CDR1 SGHAT and CDR2 FQNNGV. CDR3 nucleotides: TGTGCCAGCAGCTTACGCGGACTAGCGGGGGGACCTAGCACAGATACGCAGTATTTT. Translating it yields CASSLRGLAGGPSTDTQYF.

J is TRBJ2-1 and V is TRBV10-1; possibly TRBD1 for D (6 bases). V was clipped by 4 bases and J by 9 bases, with 19 bases between them. CDR3 size: 15 residues. The germline V gene has CDR1 WNHNN and CDR2 SYGVQD (reference sequence). Here the CDR3 DNA reads TGCGCCAGCAGTGGGACGGACAGACAGGCCGGTGAGCAGTTCTTC. This translates into CASSGTDRQAGEQFF.

The J gene is TRBJ2-6, the V gene TRBV10-1; D is unclear. Deletions cut 4 bases from V and 4 bases from J, with 11 bases between. Germline loops: CDR1 WNHNN, CDR2 SYGVQD (reference sequence). This CDR3 comprises 15 residues. The CDR3 region is CASSAGKTGANVLTF. Written as DNA, the CDR3 is TGCGCCAGCAGTGCTGGTAAAACCGGGGCCAACGTCCTGACTTTC.

The V call is TRBV7-2, the J call TRBJ1-2; TRBD1 agrees at 12 bases. CDR1 is SGHTA, CDR2 FQGNSA, per germline. The CDR3 has 15 amino acids. Trimming took 5 bases from V and 9 from J; bases not matched to a gene: 10. The CDR3 sequence is CASSRPGTGGFSYTF. In nucleotides, the CDR3 is TGTGCCAGCAGCCGCCCCGGGACAGGGGGCTTTAGCTACACCTTC.

The chain links TRBV27 to TRBJ2-1; D gene unclear. With 0 bases removed from V and 6 bases from J, the gap between germline ends came to 6 bases. This CDR3 has 13 amino acids. From germline, CDR1 is MNHEY and CDR2 SMNVEV (reference sequence). CDR3 sequence reads: CASSLSSSNEQFF. CDR3 DNA sequence: TGTGCCAGCAGTTTATCGAGCAGCAATGAGCAGTTCTTC.

The V and J genes are TRBV7-8 and TRBJ1-6; D is perhaps TRBD1 (5 bases). CDR1 and CDR2 from the germline V gene are SGHVS and FQNEAQ. The CDR3 consists of 14 residues. V lost 1 base and J 8 bases, leaving 9 bases between the germline ends. The DNA for the CDR3 is TGTGCCAGCAGCTTAGGAGGGACGGATTCACCCCTCCACTTT. Translation gives CASSLGGTDSPLHF.

V and J are TRBV5-1 and TRBJ2-7, with a possible D match to TRBD2 (5 bases). V lost 4 bases and J lost 3, with 14 bases in between. Germline loops: CDR1 SGHRS, CDR2 YFSETQ. The CDR3 is 14 residues long. CDR3 bases: TGCGCCAGCAGCAAGGACCTAGGAGGCTACGAGCAGTACTTC. As protein: CASSKDLGGYEQYF.

This chain links TRBV29-1 with TRBJ2-4, with D possibly TRBD1 on 5 matching bases. The germline V gene has CDR1 SQVTM and CDR2 ANQGSEA. Trimming removed 5 bases from V and 1 base from J, with 9 bases in between. The CDR3 sequence is 13 residues long. The CDR3 DNA reads as TGCAGCGTTTCTTCAGGGGCCAAAAACATTCAGTACTTC. Amino acids: CSVSSGAKNIQYF. Combining the CDR3 with reference TRBV29-1 and TRBJ2-4 gives the whole variable domain SAVISQKPSRDICQRGTSLTIQCQVDSQVTMMFWYRQQPGQSLTLIATANQGSEATYESGFVIDKFPISRPNLTFSTLTVSNMSPEDSSIYLCSVSSGAKNIQYFGAGTRLSVL.

This CDR3 reads CASSIRPSGETQYF. The CDR3 coding sequence is TGTGCCAGTAGTATACGCCCCTCGGGAGAGACCCAGTACTTC. V and J are TRBV19 and TRBJ2-5; no clear D gene. CDR3 length equals 14 residues. CDR1 is LNHDA and CDR2 is SQIVND in the germline V gene (reference sequence). Trimming left V 2 bases short and J 4 bases short, with 11 bases between.

The chain joins TRBV30 to TRBJ1-2; unclear D gene. The germline CDR1 and CDR2 sequences are GTSNPN and SVGIG (reference sequence). V shed 1 base and J shed 2 bases, with 5 bases lying between them. The CDR3 consists of 12 residues. The CDR3 DNA reads TGTGCCTGGAGTGATTTCAACTATGGCTACACCTTC. It yields the protein CAWSDFNYGYTF.